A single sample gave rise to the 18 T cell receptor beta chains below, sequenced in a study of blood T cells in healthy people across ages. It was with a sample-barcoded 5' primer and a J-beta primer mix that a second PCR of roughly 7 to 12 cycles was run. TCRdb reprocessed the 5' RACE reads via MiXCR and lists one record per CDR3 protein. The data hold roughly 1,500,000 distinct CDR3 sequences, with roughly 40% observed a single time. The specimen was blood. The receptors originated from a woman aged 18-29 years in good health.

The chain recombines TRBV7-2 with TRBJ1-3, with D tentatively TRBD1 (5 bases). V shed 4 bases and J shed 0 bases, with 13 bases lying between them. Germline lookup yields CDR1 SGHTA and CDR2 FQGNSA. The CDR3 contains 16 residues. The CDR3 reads CASSWKGAYSGNTIYF. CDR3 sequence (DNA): TGTGCCAGCAGCTGGAAAGGGGCCTACTCTGGAAACACCATATATTTT.

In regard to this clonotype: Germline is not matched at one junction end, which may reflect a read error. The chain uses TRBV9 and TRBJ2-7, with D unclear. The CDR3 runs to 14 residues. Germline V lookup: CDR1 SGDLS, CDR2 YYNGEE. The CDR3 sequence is CASNVESSSYEQYF. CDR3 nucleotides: TGTGCCAGCAACGTAGAGTCTAGCTCCTACGAGCAGTACTTC. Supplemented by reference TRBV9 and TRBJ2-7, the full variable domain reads DSGVTQTPKHLITATGQRVTLRCSPRSGDLSVYWYQQSLDQGLQFLIQYYNGEERAKGNILERFSAQQFPDLHSELNLSSLELGDSALYFCASNVESSSYEQYFGPGTRLTVT.

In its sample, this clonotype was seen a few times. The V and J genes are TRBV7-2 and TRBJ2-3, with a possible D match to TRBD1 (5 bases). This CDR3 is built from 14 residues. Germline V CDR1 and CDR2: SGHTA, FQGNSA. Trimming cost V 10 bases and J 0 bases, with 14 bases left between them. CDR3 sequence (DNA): TGTGCCACCCAAGGGGCAATTAGCACAGATACGCAGTATTTT. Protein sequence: CATQGAISTDTQYF.

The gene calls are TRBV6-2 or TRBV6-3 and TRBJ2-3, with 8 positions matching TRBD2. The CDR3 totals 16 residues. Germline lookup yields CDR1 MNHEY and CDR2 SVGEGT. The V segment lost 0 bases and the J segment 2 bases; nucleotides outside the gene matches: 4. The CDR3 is CASSYSGGGITDTQYF. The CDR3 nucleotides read TGTGCCAGCAGTTACTCAGGCGGGGGGATCACAGATACGCAGTATTTT.

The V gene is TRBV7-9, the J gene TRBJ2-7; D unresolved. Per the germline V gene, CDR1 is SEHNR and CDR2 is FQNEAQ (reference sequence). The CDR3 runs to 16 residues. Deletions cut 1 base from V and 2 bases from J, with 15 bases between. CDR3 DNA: TGTGCCAGCAGCTTAGATCTTTTAGGGTCCCCCTACGAGCAGTACTTC. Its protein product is CASSLDLLGSPYEQYF.

In nucleotides, the CDR3 is TGTGCCAGCACCACGGGCGGGACTAACACCGGGGAGCTGTTTTTT. Residues: CASTTGGTNTGELFF. This rearrangement joins TRBV6-2 or TRBV6-3 to TRBJ2-2; D perhaps matches TRBD2 (6 bases). Germline V gene lookup returns CDR1 MNHEY and CDR2 SVGEGT. The CDR3 covers 15 residues. V was cut by 7 bases and J by 2 bases, with 14 bases left in between.

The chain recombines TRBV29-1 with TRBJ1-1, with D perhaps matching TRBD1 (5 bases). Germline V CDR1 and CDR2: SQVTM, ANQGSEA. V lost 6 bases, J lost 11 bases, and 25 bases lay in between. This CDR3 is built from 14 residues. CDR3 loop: CSVYRSMDRIQAFF. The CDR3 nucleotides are TGCAGCGTGTACAGGTCGATGGATAGAATCCAGGCTTTCTTT.

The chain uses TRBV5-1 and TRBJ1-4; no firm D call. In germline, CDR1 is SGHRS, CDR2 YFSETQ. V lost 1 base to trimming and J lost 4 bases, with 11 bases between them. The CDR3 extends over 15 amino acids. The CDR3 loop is CASSLTGPFNEKLFF. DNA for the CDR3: TGCGCCAGCAGCTTGACCGGTCCCTTTAATGAAAAACTGTTTTTT. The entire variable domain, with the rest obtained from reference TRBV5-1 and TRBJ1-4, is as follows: KAGVTQTPRYLIKTRGQQVTLSCSPISGHRSVSWYQQTPGQGLQFLFEYFSETQRNKGNFPGRFSGRQFSNSRSEMNVSTLELGDSALYLCASSLTGPFNEKLFFGSGTQLSVL.

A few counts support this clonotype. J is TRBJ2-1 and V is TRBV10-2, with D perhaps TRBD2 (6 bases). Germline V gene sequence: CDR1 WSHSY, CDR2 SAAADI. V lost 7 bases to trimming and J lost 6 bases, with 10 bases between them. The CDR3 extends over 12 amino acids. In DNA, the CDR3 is TGCGCCAGCACCGGGACTTTCAATGAGCAGTTCTTC. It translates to CASTGTFNEQFF.

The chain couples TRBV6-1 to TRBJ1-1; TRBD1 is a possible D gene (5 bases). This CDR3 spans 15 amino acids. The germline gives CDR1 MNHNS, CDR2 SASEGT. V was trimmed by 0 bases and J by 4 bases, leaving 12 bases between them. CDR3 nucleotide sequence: TGTGCCAGCAGTGAAGCGGCAGGGTGGGTCACTGAAGCTTTCTTT. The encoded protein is CASSEAAGWVTEAFF.

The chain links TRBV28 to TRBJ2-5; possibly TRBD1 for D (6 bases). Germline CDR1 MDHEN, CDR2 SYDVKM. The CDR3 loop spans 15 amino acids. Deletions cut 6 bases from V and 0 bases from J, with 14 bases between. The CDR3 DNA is TGTGCCAGCAGGGATGGACAGACGTACCAAGAGACCCAGTACTTC. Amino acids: CASRDGQTYQETQYF.

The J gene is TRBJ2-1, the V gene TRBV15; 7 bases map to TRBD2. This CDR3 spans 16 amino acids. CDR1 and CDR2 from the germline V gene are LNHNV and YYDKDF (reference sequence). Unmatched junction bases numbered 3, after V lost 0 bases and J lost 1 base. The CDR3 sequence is CATSRDPSGSYNEQFF. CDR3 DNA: TGTGCCACCAGCAGAGACCCTAGCGGTTCCTACAATGAGCAGTTCTTC.

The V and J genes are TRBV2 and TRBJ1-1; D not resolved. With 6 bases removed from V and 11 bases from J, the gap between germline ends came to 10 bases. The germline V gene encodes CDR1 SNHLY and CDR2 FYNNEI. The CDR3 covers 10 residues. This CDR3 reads CASRLGLAFF. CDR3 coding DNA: TGTGCCAGCAGACTAGGGTTGGCTTTCTTT.

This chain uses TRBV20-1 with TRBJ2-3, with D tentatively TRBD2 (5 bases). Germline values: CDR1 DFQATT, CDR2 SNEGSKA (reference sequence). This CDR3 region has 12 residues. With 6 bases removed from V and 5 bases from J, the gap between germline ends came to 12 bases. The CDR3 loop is CSAGSGGDTQYF. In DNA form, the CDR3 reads TGCAGTGCCGGAAGCGGAGGAGATACGCAGTATTTT.

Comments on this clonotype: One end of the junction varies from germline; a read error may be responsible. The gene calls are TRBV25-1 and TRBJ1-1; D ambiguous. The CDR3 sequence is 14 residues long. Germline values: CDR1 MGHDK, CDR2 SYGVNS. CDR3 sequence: CASSDWERHTEAFF. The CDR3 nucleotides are TGTGCCAGCAGCGATTGGGAGAGGCACACTGAGGCTTTCTTT.

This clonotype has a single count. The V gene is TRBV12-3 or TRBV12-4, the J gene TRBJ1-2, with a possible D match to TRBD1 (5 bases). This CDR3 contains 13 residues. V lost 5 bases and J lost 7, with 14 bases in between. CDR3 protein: CASSASDTGGYTF. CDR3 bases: TGTGCCAGCAGTGCTTCGGACACCGGTGGCTACACCTTC.

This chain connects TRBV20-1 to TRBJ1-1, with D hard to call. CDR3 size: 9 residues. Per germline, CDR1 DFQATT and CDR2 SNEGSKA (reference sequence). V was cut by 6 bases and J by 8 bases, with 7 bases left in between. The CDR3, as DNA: TGCAGTGCGGAACCCGAAGCTTTCTTT. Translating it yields CSAEPEAFF.

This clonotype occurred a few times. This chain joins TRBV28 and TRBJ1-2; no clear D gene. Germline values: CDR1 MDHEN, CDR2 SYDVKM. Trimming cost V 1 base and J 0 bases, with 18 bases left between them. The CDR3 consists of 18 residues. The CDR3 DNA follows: TGTGCCAGCAGTTTATTTCTCGGAGTAGGTCCCGCTAACTATGGCTACACCTTC. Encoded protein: CASSLFLGVGPANYGYTF.